Here is one T cell receptor beta chain with its context. Its antigen is undetermined. The data are from a study of T-cell memory formation after mild COVID-19. Across the whole study: The two donors had largely donor-specific TCR clusters. Findings of the study overall: That cross-reactive memory joined was suggested by some responding clones appearing in pre-infection memory.

This CDR3 has 14 residues. V gave up 3 bases and J gave up 7 bases; unmatched junction bases: 9. Germline-derived CDR1 and CDR2 are DFQATT and SNEGSKA (reference sequence). Via MiXCR, TCRdb re-called the 5' RACE reads, giving one row per CDR3 protein. In the table there are under 200,000 distinct CDR3 sequences, 30% to 35% of which are singletons. Sequenced: PBMCs or a T cell subset sorted from them (not recorded which). The rearrangement uses TRBV20-1 and TRBJ1-5; 7 bases align to TRBD1. This sequence was found in an adult woman who had mild COVID-19 (a few samples of this study predate the infection). Cell type and time point are not known. The CDR3 nucleotides read TGCAGTGCTAGCAATAGACAGGGTAAACAGCCCCAGCATTTT. Translated, it gives CSASNRQGKQPQHF.